This T cell receptor beta chain came from a study of blood T cell repertoires in COVID-19. Study at large: In each case, the material was cDNA or gDNA derived from T cells, B-cell-depleted T cells, or PBMCs.

V lost 6 bases to trimming and J lost 2 bases, with 13 bases between them. The germline V gene has CDR1 LNHDA and CDR2 SQIVND (reference sequence). The CDR3 contains 14 residues. The protocol was immunoSEQ multiplex PCR, while the TCRdb copy is restricted to in-frame clones and leaves out a portion. The sample includes some 240,000 clones, about 85% of them seen just once. This clone has more than one count but fewer than ten. Participants were aged roughly 18 to 100 years from about 25 US areas. A COVID-19 case had been met by exposed participants during the 2 weeks before study entry. The receptor's source is a woman aged 50 to 60 who had been exposed to COVID-19. The sample was PBMCs or T cells enriched from blood (not recorded which). The V and J genes are TRBV19 and TRBJ1-2; tentative D call: TRBD1 (6 bases). The CDR3, as DNA: TGTGCCAGTAGGTCAGGGGACAAGAACTATGGCTACACCTTC. As protein: CASRSGDKNYGYTF.